Following are 29 T cell receptor beta chains from one sample sequenced in a study of T cell repertoires in cytomegalovirus infection. These receptors have no known antigen. TCRdb redid the calling of the reads with MiXCR, one entry per CDR3 protein. The sample carries about 130,000 distinct CDR3 sequences, about 24% recorded once. The sequenced material came from PBMCs, sequenced either directly or after in vitro stimulation (not recorded which). The receptor source for this set is a human donor in good health (CMV status not recorded). Some clones in this sample may be carry-over from other donors' samples.

This chain uses TRBV29-1 with TRBJ2-1; 9 bases match TRBD2. Germline V gene sequence: CDR1 SQVTM, CDR2 ANQGSEA. Trimming took 3 bases from V and 3 from J; bases not matched to a gene: 9. This CDR3 is 16 amino acids long. For the CDR3, the DNA is TGCAGCGTTGAGTTAGCGGGAGAGTCCTTCTACAATGAGCAGTTCTTC. Protein sequence: CSVELAGESFYNEQFF.

This clonotype has a count of ten or more. J is TRBJ2-1 and V is TRBV6-1, with 9 nucleotides matching TRBD2. The CDR3 has 13 residues. J was trimmed by 7 bases and V by 10 bases; bases with no gene match: 8. Germline CDR1 and CDR2: MNHNS and SASEGT. This CDR3 is CATVAGVGNEQFF. In DNA form, the CDR3 reads TGTGCCACCGTAGCGGGAGTCGGGAATGAGCAGTTCTTC.

The chain employs TRBV12-3 or TRBV12-4 and TRBJ1-5; maybe TRBD1 (6 bases). The V and J ends lost 8 bases and 3 bases respectively, with 11 bases between them. The CDR3 is 13 residues long. CDR3: CASCRQDNQPQHF. In nucleotides, the CDR3 is TGTGCCAGCTGCCGACAGGACAATCAGCCCCAGCATTTT.

V and J are TRBV20-1 and TRBJ2-5, with 8 bases aligning to TRBD2. The CDR3 consists of 17 residues. Per germline, CDR1 DFQATT and CDR2 SNEGSKA (reference sequence). Germline trimming cut 0 bases from V and 4 bases from J; bases unmatched to any gene: 13. CDR3 bases: TGCAGTGCTAGAGAGGATGGGACTAGGCCCTCGGGAGAGACCCAGTACTTC. Amino acids: CSAREDGTRPSGETQYF.

The V call is TRBV6-4, the J call TRBJ2-1, with 14 positions matching TRBD2. CDR1 and CDR2 from the germline V gene are MRHNA and SNTAGT. The CDR3 sequence is 17 residues long. V trimming: 5 bases; J trimming: 7 bases; junction bases outside the gene matches: 10. The CDR3 protein is CASSLGLAGGGRNEQFF. The CDR3 region has the DNA TGTGCCAGCAGTCTAGGACTAGCGGGAGGTGGACGGAATGAGCAGTTCTTC.

This clonotype came up a few times. The CDR3 coding sequence is TGTGCCAGCAGTCCAACAGGGGGGGAAGCTTTCTTT. Protein: CASSPTGGEAFF. The chain combines TRBV7-6 with TRBJ1-1; 8 bases line up with TRBD1. The length of the CDR3 is 12 residues. Germline loops: CDR1 SGHVS, CDR2 FNYEAQ. The J segment lost 8 bases and the V segment lost 6 bases, leaving 5 bases of the junction unmatched.

In this sample, this clonotype turned up many times. The J gene is TRBJ1-2, the V gene TRBV7-2; 7 nucleotides line up with TRBD1. The CDR3 is made up of 13 amino acids. Germline-derived CDR1 and CDR2 are SGHTA and FQGNSA. The V and J ends lost 1 base and 4 bases, in that order; junction bases with no gene match: 0. DNA for the CDR3: TGTGCCAGCAGCTTAGACAGGGGCTATGGCTACACCTTC. Amino acid sequence: CASSLDRGYGYTF.

V is TRBV12-3 or TRBV12-4 and J is TRBJ2-3, with D possibly being TRBD2 (7 bases). Trimming shortened V by 7 bases and J by 9 bases, and 14 bases separated the two germline ends. The CDR3 loop spans 12 amino acids. The CDR3 sequence: CASTKQGGTQYF. CDR3 coding DNA: TGTGCCAGCACGAAACAGGGAGGGACGCAGTATTTT.

Only a few counts were recorded for this clonotype. The chain uses TRBV6-6 and TRBJ2-7; TRBD1 might be the D (5 bases). Germline lookup yields CDR1 MNHNY and CDR2 SVGAGI (reference sequence). V was clipped by 11 bases and J by 0 bases, with 14 bases between them. The CDR3 has 13 residues. The CDR3 sequence is CALAGAVSYEQYF. CDR3 DNA: TGTGCCCTCGCTGGGGCGGTCTCCTACGAGCAGTACTTC.

The gene calls are TRBV5-6 and TRBJ2-7, with TRBD1 identical over 8 bases. The junction had 3 bases not matched to a gene; V was cut back by 2 bases and J by 2 bases. In germline, CDR1 is SGHDT, CDR2 YYEEEE. This CDR3 has 14 amino acids. The CDR3 nucleotides are TGTGCCAGCAGCTTACAGGGGGTAACCTACGAGCAGTACGTC. It yields the protein CASSLQGVTYEQYV.

This clonotype was detected only a few times. The rearrangement uses TRBV15 and TRBJ1-2, with 10 bases fitting TRBD1. The germline gives CDR1 LNHNV, CDR2 YYDKDF (reference sequence). This CDR3 contains 16 residues. After removal of 3 bases from V and 4 bases from J, the junction contained 8 bases not matched to a gene. DNA for the CDR3: TGTGCCACCAGCAGTCTCCTGGGACAGGGGAGCTATGGCTACACCTTC. Translating gives CATSSLLGQGSYGYTF.

The CDR3 DNA is TGTGCCAGCAGCTCACGGATACAGGCCAATTCACCCCTCCACTTT. The encoded protein is CASSSRIQANSPLHF. V is TRBV7-2 and J is TRBJ1-6, with D possibly TRBD1 on 5 matching bases. Looked up from germline, CDR1 is SGHTA and CDR2 is FQGNSA. Trimming stripped 4 bases from V and 7 bases from J, with 14 bases between. CDR3 length: 15 amino acids.

This clonotype was seen a handful of times. The J gene is TRBJ2-1, the V gene TRBV24-1, with 9 bases that match TRBD2. J gave up 8 bases and V 4 bases, and 8 bases lay outside the gene matches. Germline loops: CDR1 KGHDR, CDR2 SFDVKD. CDR3 length: 15 residues. The CDR3 loop reads CATSDKGTSFYEQFF. DNA for the CDR3: TGTGCCACCAGTGACAAGGGGACTAGCTTTTATGAGCAGTTCTTC.

The rearrangement uses TRBV7-2 and TRBJ2-5; 8 nucleotides line up with TRBD2. V was pared by 4 bases and J by 2 bases, with 15 bases of the junction left unmatched. CDR1 is SGHTA and CDR2 is FQGNSA in the germline V gene. CDR3 length equals 18 residues. CDR3 DNA sequence: TGTGCCAGCAGCTCCCATTACCAAGCGGGAGCAAAACAAGAGACCCAGTACTTC. This encodes CASSSHYQAGAKQETQYF. Drawing the rest from reference TRBV7-2 and TRBJ2-5, the complete variable domain is GAGVSQSPSNKVTEKGKDVELRCDPISGHTALYWYRQSLGQGLEFLIYFQGNSAPDKSGLPSDRFSAERTGGSVSTLTIQRTQQEDSAVYLCASSSHYQAGAKQETQYFGPGTRLLVL.

The rearrangement joins TRBV5-6 to TRBJ2-1, with 9 bases lining up with TRBD2. The CDR3 spans 14 residues. V was pared by 5 bases and J by 8 bases, with 8 bases of the junction left unmatched. Germline V gene data show CDR1 as SGHDT and CDR2 as YYEEEE. The CDR3: CASRQAGGAYEQFF. In nucleotides, the CDR3 is TGTGCCAGCAGACAAGCGGGAGGAGCCTATGAGCAGTTCTTC.

This chain connects TRBV25-1 to TRBJ1-4; 7 positions agree with TRBD1. The germline V gene has CDR1 MGHDK and CDR2 SYGVNS. J gave up 4 bases and V 0 bases, and 5 bases lay outside the gene matches. This CDR3 is built from 16 residues. CDR3 region: CASSEYTGADNEKLFF. CDR3 DNA: TGTGCCAGCAGTGAATATACAGGGGCGGATAATGAAAAACTGTTTTTT. The full variable domain, completed using reference TRBV25-1 and TRBJ1-4, is EADIYQTPRYLVIGTGKKITLECSQTMGHDKMYWYQQDPGMELHLIHYSYGVNSTEKGDLSSESTVSRIRTEHFPLTLESARPSHTSQYLCASSEYTGADNEKLFFGSGTQLSVL.

The rearrangement uses TRBV5-4 and TRBJ2-3, with D perhaps TRBD1 (5 bases). The CDR3 spans 15 residues. Trimming took off 0 bases at V and 5 bases at J, with 13 bases between the two ends. Germline V gene data show CDR1 as SGHNT and CDR2 as YYREEE (reference sequence). CDR3 nucleotides: TGTGCCAGCAGCTTGGTAGGCAGGGATAGAGATACGCAGTATTTT. Translating it yields CASSLVGRDRDTQYF.

The CDR3 nucleotides read TGTGCCAGCACTTTTCTCCAGCGGGAGGCCCAAGAGACCCAGTACTTC. Protein product: CASTFLQREAQETQYF. J is TRBJ2-5 and V is TRBV2; the match to TRBD2 covers 9 bases. J was trimmed by 1 base and V by 7 bases; bases with no gene match: 10. The CDR3 has 16 amino acids. CDR1 is SNHLY and CDR2 is FYNNEI in the germline V gene.

Ten or more counts support this clonotype. The rearrangement links TRBV7-2 to TRBJ2-6; D is unclear. This CDR3 region has 15 residues. Germline V gene data show CDR1 as SGHTA and CDR2 as FQGNSA. V gave up 5 bases and J gave up 4 bases, with 12 bases separating them. The CDR3 here is CASSASPLGANVLTF. DNA for the CDR3: TGTGCCAGCAGCGCGAGCCCTCTGGGGGCCAACGTCCTGACTTTC.

This clonotype has just one count. This chain links TRBV5-5 with TRBJ1-3; perhaps TRBD1 as D (5 bases). Per germline, CDR1 SGHKS and CDR2 YYEKEE (reference sequence). The CDR3 has 15 residues. The ends were cut back, 0 bases at V and 4 bases at J, with 11 bases in the middle. This chain's CDR3 is CASSLGRVSGNTIYF. CDR3 coding DNA: TGTGCCAGCAGCTTGGGCAGGGTATCAGGAAACACCATATATTTT.

This clonotype was counted many times. The chain joins TRBV7-3 to TRBJ2-1; 9 bases are shared with TRBD2. After removal of 6 bases from V and 4 bases from J, the junction contained 7 bases not matched to a gene. This CDR3 has 15 residues. Germline CDR1 and CDR2: SGHTA and FQGTGA. The CDR3 loop is CASSPHSGSYNEQFF. The CDR3 nucleotides are TGTGCCAGCAGTCCTCATAGCGGGAGTTACAATGAGCAGTTCTTC.

The chain employs TRBV4-1 and TRBJ1-1; possible D gene TRBD1, 5 bases. Trimming left V 0 bases short and J 2 bases short, with 16 bases between. CDR3 size: 17 residues. Germline V gene sequence: CDR1 MGHRA, CDR2 YSYEKL. CDR3: CASSQDPGDGRNTEAFF. In nucleotides, the CDR3 is TGCGCCAGCAGCCAAGACCCCGGGGACGGGCGAAACACTGAAGCTTTCTTT.

This clonotype was counted many times. The chain employs TRBV7-2 and TRBJ2-3, with unresolved D. The CDR3 runs to 13 residues. Germline values: CDR1 SGHTA, CDR2 FQGNSA. Deletions cut 5 bases from V and 1 base from J, with 7 bases between. The CDR3 loop is CASSASGTDTQYF. The CDR3 DNA reads as TGTGCCAGCAGCGCCAGCGGCACAGATACGCAGTATTTT.

The rearrangement joins TRBV6-2 or TRBV6-3 to TRBJ1-1; D is unclear. CDR3 length: 13 residues. The germline V gene encodes CDR1 MNHEY and CDR2 SVGEGT. Trimming shortened V by 2 bases and J by 8 bases, and 12 bases separated the two germline ends. The DNA of the CDR3 is TGTGCCAGCAGTTACACGGCCGCCGGAGAAGCTTTCTTT. It codes for CASSYTAAGEAFF.

This clonotype was picked up a small number of times. The chain recombines TRBV6-2 or TRBV6-3 with TRBJ2-7, with D unclear. Germline V CDR1 and CDR2: MNHEY, SVGEGT. Trimming took 2 bases from V and 5 from J, leaving 4 bases between them. This CDR3 comprises 11 residues. The CDR3 DNA follows: TGTGCCAGCAGTTACGTCCACGAGCAGTACTTC. It encodes CASSYVHEQYF.

This chain links TRBV7-2 with TRBJ2-1, with D possibly TRBD2 on 5 matching bases. The CDR3 extends over 18 amino acids. Trimming took 5 bases from V and 4 from J, leaving 24 bases between them. Germline CDR1 reads SGHTA; CDR2 reads FQGNSA. DNA for the CDR3: TGTGCCAGCAGCCTAAGACGGGTGTCCAGCGGCTCTTACAATGAGCAGTTCTTC. Amino acids: CASSLRRVSSGSYNEQFF.

This chain connects TRBV7-3 to TRBJ2-1; the match to TRBD2 covers 12 bases. The CDR3 consists of 15 residues. Trimming cost V 2 bases and J 8 bases; bases outside gene matches: 4. Germline assignment: CDR1 SGHTA and CDR2 FQGTGA. CDR3 protein: CASSLLAGGRHEQFF. CDR3 DNA: TGTGCCAGCAGCTTACTAGCGGGAGGGCGCCATGAGCAGTTCTTC.

This clonotype has more than one count but fewer than ten. The chain uses TRBV7-2 and TRBJ2-1; tentatively, D is TRBD2 (5 bases). Between the trimmed V and J ends, which lost 2 bases and 6 bases, there was a span of 14 bases. CDR3 length equals 15 residues. Germline loops: CDR1 SGHTA, CDR2 FQGNSA. CDR3 protein: CASSLTWEYSNEQFF. Here the CDR3 DNA reads TGTGCCAGCAGCTTAACGTGGGAGTACAGCAATGAGCAGTTCTTC.

The chain recombines TRBV12-3 or TRBV12-4 with TRBJ2-7; 11 bases match TRBD2. There are 13 residues in the CDR3. Losses at the gene ends were 8 bases for V and 2 bases for J; bases not matched to a gene: 2. CDR3 DNA: TGTGCCAGCGGGACTAGCGGCCCCTACGAGCAGTACTTC. It translates to CASGTSGPYEQYF.